Following are 2 T cell receptor beta chains from one sample sequenced in a study of human T cells and chemical hapten exposure. In TCRdb, the RACE reads were re-called with MiXCR into one record per CDR3 protein. The sample carries 350,000 to 400,000 distinct CDR3 sequences, over 6% recorded once. Time point reported: patch test 2, 6 weeks after DPC sensitization. Treatment given: therapeutic diphenylcyclopropenone sensitization with weekly scalp DPC. The sequencing used whole blood, collected in connection with sensitization to the hapten diphenylcyclopropenone (DPC). These receptors originate from a woman aged 18-29 years with alopecia areata. Some clones in this sample may be carry-over from other donors' samples.

Only a few counts were recorded for this clonotype. V and J are TRBV3-1 and TRBJ1-1, with D tentatively TRBD1 (6 bases). The CDR3 runs 14 residues. V was shortened by 1 base and J by 4 bases, with 10 bases between the two germline ends. Germline V gene sequence: CDR1 LGHDT, CDR2 YNNKEL (reference sequence). CDR3 sequence: CASSQVGGLTEAFF. For the CDR3, the DNA is TGTGCCAGCAGCCAAGTTGGGGGGCTCACTGAAGCTTTCTTT.

J is TRBJ1-5 and V is TRBV7-2, with D possibly matching TRBD1 (5 bases). Germline V gives CDR1 SGHTA, CDR2 FQGNSA. Trimming stripped 3 bases from V and 3 bases from J, with 12 bases between. The CDR3 has 15 residues. The CDR3 reads CASSFGTSINQPQHF. DNA of the CDR3: TGTGCCAGCAGCTTTGGGACCTCGATCAATCAGCCCCAGCATTTT.